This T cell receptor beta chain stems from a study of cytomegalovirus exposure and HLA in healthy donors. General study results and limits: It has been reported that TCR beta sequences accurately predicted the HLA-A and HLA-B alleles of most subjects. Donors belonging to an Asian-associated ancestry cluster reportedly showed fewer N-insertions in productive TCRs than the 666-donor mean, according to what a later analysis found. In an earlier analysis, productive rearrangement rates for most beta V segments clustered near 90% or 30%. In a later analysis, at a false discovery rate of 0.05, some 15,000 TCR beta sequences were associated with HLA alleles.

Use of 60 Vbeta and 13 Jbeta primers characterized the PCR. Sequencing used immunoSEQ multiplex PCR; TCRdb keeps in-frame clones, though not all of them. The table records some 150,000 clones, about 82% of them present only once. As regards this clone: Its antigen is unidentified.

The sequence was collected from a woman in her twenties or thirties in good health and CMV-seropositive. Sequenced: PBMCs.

DNA for the CDR3: TGTGCCAGCAGCTTCGGGACAGGGGCCGGCGAGCAGTACTTC. Residues: CASSFGTGAGEQYF. V is TRBV7-9 and J is TRBJ2-7; 10 bases align to TRBD1. Unmatched junction bases numbered 5, after V lost 3 bases and J lost 6 bases. The CDR3 covers 14 residues. The germline V gene encodes CDR1 SEHNR and CDR2 FQNEAQ (reference sequence).